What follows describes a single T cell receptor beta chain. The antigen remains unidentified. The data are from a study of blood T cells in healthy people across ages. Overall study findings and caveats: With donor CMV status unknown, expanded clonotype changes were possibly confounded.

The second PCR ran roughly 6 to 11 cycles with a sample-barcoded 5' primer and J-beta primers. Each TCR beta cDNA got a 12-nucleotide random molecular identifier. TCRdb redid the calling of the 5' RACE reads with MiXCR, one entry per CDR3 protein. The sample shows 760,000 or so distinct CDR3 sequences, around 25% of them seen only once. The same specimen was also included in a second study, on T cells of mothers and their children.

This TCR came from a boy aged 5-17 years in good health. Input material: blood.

In DNA, the CDR3 is TGCAGTGCCAATAGCGGGGGGGGTGAGACCCAGTACTTC. Translated, it gives CSANSGGGETQYF. The gene calls are TRBV20-1 and TRBJ2-5; 11 positions agree with TRBD2. Germline V CDR1 and CDR2: DFQATT, SNEGSKA (reference sequence). This CDR3 region has 13 residues. V lost 6 bases, J lost 5 bases, and 5 bases stayed unmatched.